This is a list of T cell receptor beta chains from one sample in a study of T cells after yellow fever vaccination. TCRdb ran MiXCR on the 5' RACE reads and lists one entry per CDR3 protein. The sample has a few hundred thousand distinct CDR3 sequences, about 7.1% seen once. Sequenced material: CD4+ T cells sorted from PBMCs, taken 15 days after the yellow fever booster vaccination. Receptors originate from a man aged 30-40 years who received the YFV17D yellow fever vaccine. Both conserved end residues are part of each CDR3. A D gene is named only where the DNA matches it firmly. Not every row has a clone size; where given, it reads once, few, many or a size class.

TRBV4-3	TRBJ2-2	-	-	CASSQDSVSLNTGELFF	TGCGCCAGCAGCCAAGATAGCGTCAGCTTAAACACCGGGGAGCTGTTTTTT
TRBV6-5	TRBJ2-7	-	few	CASSYSIPGAGIDYEQYF	TGTGCCAGCAGTTACTCGATCCCGGGGGCTGGGATCGACTACGAGCAGTACTTC
TRBV14	TRBJ1-2	-	many	CASSQDTLEGYTF	TGTGCCAGCAGCCAAGATACGCTTGAAGGCTACACCTTC
TRBV7-2	TRBJ2-3	TRBD2	few	CASSFSSGSSDTQYF	TGTGCCAGCAGCTTTTCTAGCGGGAGTTCAGATACGCAGTATTTT
TRBV6-2/TRBV6-3	TRBJ2-1	TRBD2	many	CASSNRGGLGSSGSSYNEQFF	TGTGCCAGCAGTAACCGGGGGGGGTTGGGTTCTTCCGGCAGCTCCTACAATGAGCAGTTCTTC
TRBV2	TRBJ2-1	TRBD2	few	CASRVRAGDEQFF	TGTGCCAGCAGAGTAAGGGCGGGGGACGAGCAGTTCTTC
TRBV5-1	TRBJ2-3	-	-	CASSLQPGTDTQYF	TGCGCCAGCAGCTTACAGCCCGGCACAGATACGCAGTATTTT
TRBV18	TRBJ2-3	-	-	CASTSSGGTDTQYF	TGTGCCAGCACAAGCTCTGGGGGCACAGATACGCAGTATTTT
TRBV9	TRBJ2-3	TRBD2	many	CASSVVGLGVDTQYF	TGTGCCAGCAGCGTAGTCGGACTAGGAGTAGATACGCAGTATTTT
TRBV20-1	TRBJ2-7	-	-	CSAQGLSISYEQYF	TGCAGTGCGCAGGGCCTTTCAATCTCCTACGAGCAGTACTTC
TRBV20-1	TRBJ2-5	-	-	CSASRATPLGSQYF	TGCAGTGCTAGTAGGGCGACTCCATTGGGGTCCCAGTACTTC
TRBV20-1	TRBJ2-7	TRBD1	few	CSAGDRDIYEQYF	TGCAGTGCCGGGGACAGGGATATCTACGAGCAGTACTTC
TRBV10-3	TRBJ2-3	-	few	CAISAASLGTDTQYF	TGTGCCATCAGTGCCGCTAGCTTGGGGACAGATACGCAGTATTTT
TRBV10-3	TRBJ2-1	TRBD1	few	CAISEMGQGYNEQFF	TGTGCCATCAGTGAGATGGGACAGGGTTACAATGAGCAGTTCTTC
TRBV29-1	TRBJ2-5	-	many	CSVVAVGETQYF	TGCAGCGTTGTAGCGGTGGGGGAGACCCAGTACTTC
TRBV6-2/TRBV6-3	TRBJ1-2	TRBD1	-	CASSSFSTGSNYGYTF	TGTGCCAGCAGTTCCTTCTCGACAGGGTCTAACTATGGCTACACCTTC
TRBV28	TRBJ2-2	-	many	CASSFSSTGELFF	TGTGCCAGCAGTTTTAGTAGCACCGGGGAGCTGTTTTTT
TRBV18	TRBJ2-1	-	-	CASSPLTVTYNEQFF	TGTGCCAGCTCACCCCTGACAGTTACCTACAATGAGCAGTTCTTC